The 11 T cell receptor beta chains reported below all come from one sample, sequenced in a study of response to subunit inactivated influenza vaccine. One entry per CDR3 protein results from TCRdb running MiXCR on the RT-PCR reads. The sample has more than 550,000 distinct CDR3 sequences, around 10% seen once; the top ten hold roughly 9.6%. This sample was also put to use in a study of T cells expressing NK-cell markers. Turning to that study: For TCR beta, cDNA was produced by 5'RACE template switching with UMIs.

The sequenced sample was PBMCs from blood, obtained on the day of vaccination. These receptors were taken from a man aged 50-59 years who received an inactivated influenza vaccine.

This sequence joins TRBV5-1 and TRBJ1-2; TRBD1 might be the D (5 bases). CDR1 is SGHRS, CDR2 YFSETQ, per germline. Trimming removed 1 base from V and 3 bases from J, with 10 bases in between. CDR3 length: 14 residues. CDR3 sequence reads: CASSLTGRDYGYTF. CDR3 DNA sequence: TGCGCCAGCAGCTTGACAGGCAGAGACTATGGCTACACCTTC.

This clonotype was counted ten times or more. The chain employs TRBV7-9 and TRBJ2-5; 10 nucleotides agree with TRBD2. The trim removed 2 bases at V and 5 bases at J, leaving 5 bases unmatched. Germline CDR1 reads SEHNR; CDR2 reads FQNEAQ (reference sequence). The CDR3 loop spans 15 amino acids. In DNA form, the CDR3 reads TGTGCCAGCAGCTTAAGTGAACTAGCGGGGGAGACCCAGTACTTC. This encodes CASSLSELAGETQYF.

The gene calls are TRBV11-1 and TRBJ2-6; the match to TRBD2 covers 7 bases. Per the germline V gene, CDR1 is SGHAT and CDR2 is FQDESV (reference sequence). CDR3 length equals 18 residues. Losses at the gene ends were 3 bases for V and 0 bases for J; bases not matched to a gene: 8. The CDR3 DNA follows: TGTGCCAGCAGCTTTGCAGCGGGGAGGATCTCTGGGGCCAACGTCCTGACTTTC. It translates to CASSFAAGRISGANVLTF.

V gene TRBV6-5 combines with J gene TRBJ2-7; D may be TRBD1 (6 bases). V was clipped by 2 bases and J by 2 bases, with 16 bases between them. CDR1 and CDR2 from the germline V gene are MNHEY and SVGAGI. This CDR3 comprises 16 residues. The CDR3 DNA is TGTGCCAGCAGTTACAATTCCCCTCGGACAGCCTACGAGCAGTACTTC. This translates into CASSYNSPRTAYEQYF.

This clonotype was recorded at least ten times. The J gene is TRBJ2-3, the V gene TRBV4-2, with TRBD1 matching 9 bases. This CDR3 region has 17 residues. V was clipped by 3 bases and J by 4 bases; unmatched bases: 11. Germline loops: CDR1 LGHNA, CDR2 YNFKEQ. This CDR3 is CASSQESDRGFPDTQYF. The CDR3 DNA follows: TGTGCCAGCAGCCAGGAGTCGGACAGGGGTTTCCCAGATACGCAGTATTTT.

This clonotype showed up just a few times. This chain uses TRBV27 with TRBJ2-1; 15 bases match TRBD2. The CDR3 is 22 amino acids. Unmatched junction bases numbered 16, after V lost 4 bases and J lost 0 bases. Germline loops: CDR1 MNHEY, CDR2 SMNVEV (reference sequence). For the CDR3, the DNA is TGTGCCAGCAGTTCACCAATACCGGGACTAGCGGGGGGACGACACTCCTACAATGAGCAGTTCTTC. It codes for CASSSPIPGLAGGRHSYNEQFF.

The CDR3 DNA is TGTGCCACCAGCTATGGGGGCGGCTATGGCTACACCTTC. Its protein product is CATSYGGGYGYTF. The chain joins TRBV24-1 to TRBJ1-2; TRBD1 is a possible D gene (6 bases). Germline lookup yields CDR1 KGHDR and CDR2 SFDVKD. Deletions cut 7 bases from V and 4 bases from J, with 12 bases between. The CDR3 is 13 amino acids.

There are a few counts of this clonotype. In DNA form, the CDR3 reads TGTGCCAGCAGCTTAACTAGCAGTATTTCGGAGACCCAGTACTTC. Residues: CASSLTSSISETQYF. The chain couples TRBV7-9 to TRBJ2-5; D perhaps matches TRBD2 (6 bases). V was cut by 2 bases and J by 5 bases, with 15 bases left in between. The CDR3 contains 15 residues. Germline CDR1 reads SEHNR; CDR2 reads FQNEAQ (reference sequence).

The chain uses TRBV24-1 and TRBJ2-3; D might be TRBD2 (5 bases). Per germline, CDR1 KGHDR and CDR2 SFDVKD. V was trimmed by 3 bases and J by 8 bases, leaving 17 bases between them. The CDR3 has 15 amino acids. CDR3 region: CATSDHVGEGSTQYF. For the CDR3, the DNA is TGTGCCACCAGTGATCATGTGGGAGAGGGTAGTACGCAGTATTTT.

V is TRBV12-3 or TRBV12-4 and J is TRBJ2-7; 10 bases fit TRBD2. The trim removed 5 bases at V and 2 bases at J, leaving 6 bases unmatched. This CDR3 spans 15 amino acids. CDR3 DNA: TGTGCCAGCAGTCCCCTAGCGGGGGCTGCCTACGAGCAGTACTTC. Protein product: CASSPLAGAAYEQYF.

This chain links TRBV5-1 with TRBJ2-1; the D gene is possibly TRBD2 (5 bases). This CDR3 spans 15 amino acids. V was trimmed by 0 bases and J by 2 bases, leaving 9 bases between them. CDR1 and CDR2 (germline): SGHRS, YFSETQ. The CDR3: CASSLEAAAYNEQFF. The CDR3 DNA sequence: TGCGCCAGCAGCTTGGAGGCAGCGGCCTACAATGAGCAGTTCTTC.